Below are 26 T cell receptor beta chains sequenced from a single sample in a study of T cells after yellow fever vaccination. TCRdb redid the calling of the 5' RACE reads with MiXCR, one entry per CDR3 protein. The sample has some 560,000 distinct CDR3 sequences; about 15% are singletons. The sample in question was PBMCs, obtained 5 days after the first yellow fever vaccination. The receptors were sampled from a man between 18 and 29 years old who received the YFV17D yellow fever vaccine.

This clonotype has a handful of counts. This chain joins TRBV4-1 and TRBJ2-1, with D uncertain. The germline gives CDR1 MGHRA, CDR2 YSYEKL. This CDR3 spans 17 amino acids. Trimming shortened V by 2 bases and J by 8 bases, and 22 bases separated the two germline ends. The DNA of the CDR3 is TGCGCCAGCAGCCAAAATCCGTCGGGTAGCATAGGGTATGAGCAGTTCTTC. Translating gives CASSQNPSGSIGYEQFF.

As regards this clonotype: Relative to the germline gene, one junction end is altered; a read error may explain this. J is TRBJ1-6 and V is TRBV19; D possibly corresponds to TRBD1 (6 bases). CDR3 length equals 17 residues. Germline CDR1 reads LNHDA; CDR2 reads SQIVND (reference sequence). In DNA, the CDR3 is TGTGCCTGTAGTGGATCGGGACACCTTATTGATAATTCACCCCTCCACTTT. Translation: CACSGSGHLIDNSPLHF.

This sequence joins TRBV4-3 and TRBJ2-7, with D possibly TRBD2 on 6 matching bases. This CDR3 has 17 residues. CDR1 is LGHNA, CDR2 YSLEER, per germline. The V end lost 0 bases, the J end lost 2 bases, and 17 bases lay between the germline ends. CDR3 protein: CASSQDPSAAGTYEQYF. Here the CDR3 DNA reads TGCGCCAGCAGCCAAGATCCCTCGGCAGCGGGCACCTACGAGCAGTACTTC.

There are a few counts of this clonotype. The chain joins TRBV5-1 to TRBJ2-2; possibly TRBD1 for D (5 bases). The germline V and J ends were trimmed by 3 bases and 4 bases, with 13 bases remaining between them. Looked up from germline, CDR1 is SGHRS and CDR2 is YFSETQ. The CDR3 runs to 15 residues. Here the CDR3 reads CASSWNDSPTGELFF. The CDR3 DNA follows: TGCGCCAGCAGCTGGAACGACAGTCCCACCGGGGAGCTGTTTTTT.

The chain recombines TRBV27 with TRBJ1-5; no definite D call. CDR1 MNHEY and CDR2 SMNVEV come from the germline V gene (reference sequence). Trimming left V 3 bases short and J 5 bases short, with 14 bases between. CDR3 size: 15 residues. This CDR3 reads CASSFSRQNYQPQHF. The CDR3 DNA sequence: TGTGCCAGCAGTTTTAGTAGGCAGAATTATCAGCCCCAGCATTTT.

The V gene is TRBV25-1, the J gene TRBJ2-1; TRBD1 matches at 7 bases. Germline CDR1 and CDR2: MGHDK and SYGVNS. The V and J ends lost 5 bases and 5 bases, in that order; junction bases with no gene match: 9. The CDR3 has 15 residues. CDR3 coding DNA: TGTGCCAGCAGTACCATCCGGGACAGAGACAATGAGCAGTTCTTC. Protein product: CASSTIRDRDNEQFF.

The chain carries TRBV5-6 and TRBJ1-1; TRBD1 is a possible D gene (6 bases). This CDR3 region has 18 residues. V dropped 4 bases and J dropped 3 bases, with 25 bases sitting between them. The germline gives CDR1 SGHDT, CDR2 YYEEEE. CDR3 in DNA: TGTGCCAGCAGCCCCTACCCTCCCCGCAGGGGAATGGACACTGAAGCTTTCTTT. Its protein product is CASSPYPPRRGMDTEAFF.

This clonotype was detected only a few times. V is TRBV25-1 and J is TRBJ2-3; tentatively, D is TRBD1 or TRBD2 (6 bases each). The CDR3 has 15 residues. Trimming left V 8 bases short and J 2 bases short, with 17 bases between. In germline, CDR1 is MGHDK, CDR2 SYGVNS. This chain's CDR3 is CASSPARGLTDTQYF. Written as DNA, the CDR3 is TGTGCCAGCTCCCCGGCCCGGGGGCTCACAGATACGCAGTATTTT.

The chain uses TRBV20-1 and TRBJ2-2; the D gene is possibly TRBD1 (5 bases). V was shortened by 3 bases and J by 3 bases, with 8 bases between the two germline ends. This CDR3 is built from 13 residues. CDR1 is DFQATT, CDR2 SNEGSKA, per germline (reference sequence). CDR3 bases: TGCAGTGCTAGTGGGGCGGACACCGGGGAGCTGTTTTTT. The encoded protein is CSASGADTGELFF.

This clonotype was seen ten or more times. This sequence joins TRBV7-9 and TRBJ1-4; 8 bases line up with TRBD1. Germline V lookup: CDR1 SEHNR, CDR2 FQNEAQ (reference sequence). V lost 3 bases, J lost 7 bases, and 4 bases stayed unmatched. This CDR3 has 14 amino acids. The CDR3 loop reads CASSLTGDGEKLFF. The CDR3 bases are TGTGCCAGCAGCTTGACAGGGGATGGTGAAAAACTGTTTTTT.

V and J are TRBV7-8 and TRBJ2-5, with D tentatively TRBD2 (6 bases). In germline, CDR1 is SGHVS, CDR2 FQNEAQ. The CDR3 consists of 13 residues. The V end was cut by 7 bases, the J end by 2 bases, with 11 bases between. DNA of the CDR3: TGTGCCAGCACCCCGGGAGAGCAAGAGACCCAGTACTTC. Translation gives CASTPGEQETQYF.

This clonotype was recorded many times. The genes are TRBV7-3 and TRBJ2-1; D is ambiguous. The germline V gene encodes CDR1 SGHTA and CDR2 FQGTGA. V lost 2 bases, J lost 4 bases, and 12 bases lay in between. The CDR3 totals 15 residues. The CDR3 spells CASSLGSLPYNEQFF. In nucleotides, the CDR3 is TGTGCCAGCAGCTTAGGTAGTCTGCCGTACAATGAGCAGTTCTTC. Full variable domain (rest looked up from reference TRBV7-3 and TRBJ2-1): GAGVSQTPSNKVTEKGKYVELRCDPISGHTALYWYRQSLGQGPEFLIYFQGTGAADDSGLPNDRFFAVRPEGSVSTLKIQRTERGDSAVYLCASSLGSLPYNEQFFGPGTRLTVL.

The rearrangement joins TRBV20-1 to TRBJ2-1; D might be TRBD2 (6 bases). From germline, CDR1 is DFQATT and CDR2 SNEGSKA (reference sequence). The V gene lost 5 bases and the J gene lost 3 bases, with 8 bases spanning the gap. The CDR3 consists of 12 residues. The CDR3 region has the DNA TGCAGTGCTCGACTAGACTACAATGAGCAGTTCTTC. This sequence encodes CSARLDYNEQFF.

The CDR3 sequence: CASSFRDRNYGYTF. The DNA for the CDR3 is TGTGCCAGCAGTTTCCGGGACAGGAACTATGGCTACACCTTC. This chain joins TRBV6-5 and TRBJ1-2, with 8 bases fitting TRBD1. The junction had 3 bases not matched to a gene; V was cut back by 4 bases and J by 2 bases. The CDR3 contains 14 residues. Germline V lookup: CDR1 MNHEY, CDR2 SVGAGI.

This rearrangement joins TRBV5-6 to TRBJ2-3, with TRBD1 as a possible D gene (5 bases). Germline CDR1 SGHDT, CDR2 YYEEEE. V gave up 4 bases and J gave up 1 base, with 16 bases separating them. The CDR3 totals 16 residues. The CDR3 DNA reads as TGTGCCAGCAGCCCGCCGGTGGGGCGAGGCACAGATACGCAGTATTTT. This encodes CASSPPVGRGTDTQYF. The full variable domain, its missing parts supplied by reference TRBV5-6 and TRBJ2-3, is DAGVTQSPTHLIKTRGQQVTLRCSPKSGHDTVSWYQQALGQGPQFIFQYYEEEERQRGNFPDRFSGHQFPNYSSELNVNALLLGDSALYLCASSPPVGRGTDTQYFGPGTRLTVL.

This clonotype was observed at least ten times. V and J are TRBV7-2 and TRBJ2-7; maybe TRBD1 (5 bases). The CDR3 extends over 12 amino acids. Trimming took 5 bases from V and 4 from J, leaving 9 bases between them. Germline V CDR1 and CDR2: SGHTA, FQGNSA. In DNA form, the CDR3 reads TGTGCCAGCAGCCCAGGGTATTACGAGCAGTACTTC. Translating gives CASSPGYYEQYF.

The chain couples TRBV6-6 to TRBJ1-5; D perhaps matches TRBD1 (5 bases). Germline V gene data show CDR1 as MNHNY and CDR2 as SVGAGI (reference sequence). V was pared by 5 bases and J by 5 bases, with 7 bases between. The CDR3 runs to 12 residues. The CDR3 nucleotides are TGTGCCAGCAGTGACAGATATCAGCCCCAGCATTTT. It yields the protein CASSDRYQPQHF.

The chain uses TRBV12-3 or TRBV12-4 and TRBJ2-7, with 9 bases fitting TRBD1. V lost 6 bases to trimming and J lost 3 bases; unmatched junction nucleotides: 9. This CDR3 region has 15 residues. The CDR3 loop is CASSSPGQGFYEQYF. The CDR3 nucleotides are TGTGCCAGCAGCTCCCCGGGACAGGGTTTCTACGAGCAGTACTTC.

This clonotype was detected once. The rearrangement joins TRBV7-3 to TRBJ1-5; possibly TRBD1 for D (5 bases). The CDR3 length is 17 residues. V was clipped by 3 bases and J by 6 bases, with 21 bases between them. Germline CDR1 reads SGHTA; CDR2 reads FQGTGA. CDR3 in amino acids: CASSFPRQGGPVQPQHF. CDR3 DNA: TGTGCCAGCAGCTTCCCCAGGCAGGGAGGTCCTGTTCAGCCCCAGCATTTT.

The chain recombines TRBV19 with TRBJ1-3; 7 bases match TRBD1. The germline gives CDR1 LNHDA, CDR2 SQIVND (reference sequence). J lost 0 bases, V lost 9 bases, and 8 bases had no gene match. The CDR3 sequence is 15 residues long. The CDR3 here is CASHRGAASGNTIYF. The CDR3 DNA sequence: TGTGCCAGCCACAGGGGAGCGGCCTCTGGAAACACCATATATTTT.

CDR3 amino acids: CASRAGTGGEYEQYV. The CDR3 DNA reads TGTGCCAGCAGGGCCGGTACAGGGGGTGAATACGAGCAGTACGTC. The V gene is TRBV5-6, the J gene TRBJ2-7; 8 bases are a match to TRBD1. V was clipped by 5 bases and J by 4 bases; unmatched bases: 11. There are 15 residues in the CDR3. Looked up from germline, CDR1 is SGHDT and CDR2 is YYEEEE.

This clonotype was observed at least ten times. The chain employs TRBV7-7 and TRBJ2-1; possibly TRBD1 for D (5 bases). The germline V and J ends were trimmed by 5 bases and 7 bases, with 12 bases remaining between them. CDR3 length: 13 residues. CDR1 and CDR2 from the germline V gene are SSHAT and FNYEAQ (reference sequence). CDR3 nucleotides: TGTGCCAGCAGCACGAGACCAGGGAATGAGCAGTTCTTC. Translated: CASSTRPGNEQFF.

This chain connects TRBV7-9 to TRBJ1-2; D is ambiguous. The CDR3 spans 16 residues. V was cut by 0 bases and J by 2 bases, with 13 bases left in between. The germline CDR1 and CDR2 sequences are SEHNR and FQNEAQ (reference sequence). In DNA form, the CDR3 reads TGTGCCAGCAGCTTAGCGCGGAACACAATCAACTATGGCTACACCTTC. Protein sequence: CASSLARNTINYGYTF.

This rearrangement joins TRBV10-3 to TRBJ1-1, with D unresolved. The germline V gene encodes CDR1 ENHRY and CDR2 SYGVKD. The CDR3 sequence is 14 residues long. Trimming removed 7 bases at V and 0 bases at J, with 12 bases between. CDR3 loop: CAIKRIGMNTEAFF. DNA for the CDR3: TGTGCCATCAAAAGGATCGGCATGAACACTGAAGCTTTCTTT.

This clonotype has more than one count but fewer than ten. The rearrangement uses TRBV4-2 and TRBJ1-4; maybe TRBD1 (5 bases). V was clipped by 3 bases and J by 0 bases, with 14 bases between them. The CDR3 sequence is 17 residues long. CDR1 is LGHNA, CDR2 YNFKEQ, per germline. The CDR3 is CASSQTLTETTNEKLFF. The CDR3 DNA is TGTGCCAGCAGCCAGACCCTGACAGAAACAACTAATGAAAAACTGTTTTTT.

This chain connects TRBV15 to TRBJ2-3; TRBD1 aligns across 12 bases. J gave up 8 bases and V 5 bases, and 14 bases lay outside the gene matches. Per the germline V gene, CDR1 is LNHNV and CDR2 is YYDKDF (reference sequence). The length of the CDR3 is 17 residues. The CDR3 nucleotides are TGTGCCACCAGCGCCCCGGGACAGGGGGCGGCTCTGGGTACGCAGTATTTT. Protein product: CATSAPGQGAALGTQYF. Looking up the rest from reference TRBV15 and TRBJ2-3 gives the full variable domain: DAMVIQNPRYQVTQFGKPVTLSCSQTLNHNVMYWYQQKSSQAPKLLFHYYDKDFNNEADTPDNFQSRRPNTSFCFLDIRSPGLGDTAMYLCATSAPGQGAALGTQYFGPGTRLTVL.